This T cell receptor beta chain originates from a study of response to subunit inactivated influenza vaccine. This clonotype was recorded many times. No antigen is known for it. Germline V gives CDR1 MNHEY, CDR2 SVGEGT. Trimming shortened V by 0 bases and J by 6 bases, and 15 bases separated the two germline ends. The CDR3 has 15 amino acids. TCRdb ran MiXCR on the RT-PCR reads and lists one entry per CDR3 protein. Of a few hundred thousand distinct CDR3 sequences listed, approximately 7.2% were seen once; the top ten hold about 12%. General study findings and limits: The authors put forward the suggestion that each seasonal influenza vaccination may bring in only a limited number of new T cells.

This sample comprised PBMCs from blood, obtained about 23 months after vaccination. This clonotype was obtained from a man between 50 and 69 years old who received an inactivated influenza vaccine. V gene TRBV6-2 or TRBV6-3 combines with J gene TRBJ2-7; D is possibly TRBD1 or TRBD2 (5 bases each). The CDR3 nucleotides are TGTGCCAGCAGTTACTCTTCAGGGACGGGCCGCGAGCAGTACTTC. Encoded protein: CASSYSSGTGREQYF.